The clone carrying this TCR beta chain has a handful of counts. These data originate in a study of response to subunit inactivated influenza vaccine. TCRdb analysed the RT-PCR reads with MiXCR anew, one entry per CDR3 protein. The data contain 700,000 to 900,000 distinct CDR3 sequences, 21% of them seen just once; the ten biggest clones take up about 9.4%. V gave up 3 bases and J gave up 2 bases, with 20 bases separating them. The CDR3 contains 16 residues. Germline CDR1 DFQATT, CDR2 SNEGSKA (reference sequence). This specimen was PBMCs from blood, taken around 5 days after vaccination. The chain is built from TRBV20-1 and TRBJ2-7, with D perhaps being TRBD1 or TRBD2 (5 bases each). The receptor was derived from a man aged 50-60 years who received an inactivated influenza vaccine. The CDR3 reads CSARGFRGEDTYEQYF. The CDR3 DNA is TGCAGTGCTAGGGGGTTCCGGGGAGAGGACACCTACGAGCAGTACTTC.